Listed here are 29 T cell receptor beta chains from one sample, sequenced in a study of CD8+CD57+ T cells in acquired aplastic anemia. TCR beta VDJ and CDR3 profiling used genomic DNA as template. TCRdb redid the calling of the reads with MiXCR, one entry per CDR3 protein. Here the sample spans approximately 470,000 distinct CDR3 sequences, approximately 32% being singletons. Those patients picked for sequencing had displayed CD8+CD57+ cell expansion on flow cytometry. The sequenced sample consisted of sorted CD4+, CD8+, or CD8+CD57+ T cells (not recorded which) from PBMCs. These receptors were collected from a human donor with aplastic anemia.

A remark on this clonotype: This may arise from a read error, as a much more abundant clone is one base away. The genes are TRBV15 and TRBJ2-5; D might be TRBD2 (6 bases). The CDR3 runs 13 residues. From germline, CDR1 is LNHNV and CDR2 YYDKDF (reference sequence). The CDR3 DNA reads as TGTGCCGCCAGAGGGACTTTGCAAGAGACCCAGTACTTC. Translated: CAARGTLQETQYF. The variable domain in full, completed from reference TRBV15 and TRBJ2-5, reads DAMVIQNPRYQVTQFGKPVTLSCSQTLNHNVMYWYQQKSSQAPKLLFHYYDKDFNNEADTPDNFQSRRPNTSFCFLDIRSPGLGDTAMYLCAARGTLQETQYFGPGTRLLVL.

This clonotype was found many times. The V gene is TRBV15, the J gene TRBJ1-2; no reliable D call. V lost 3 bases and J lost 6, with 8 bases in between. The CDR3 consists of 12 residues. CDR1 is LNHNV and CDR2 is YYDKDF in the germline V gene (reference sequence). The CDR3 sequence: CATSRGNDGYTF. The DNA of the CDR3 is TGTGCCACCAGCAGGGGGAACGATGGCTACACCTTC.

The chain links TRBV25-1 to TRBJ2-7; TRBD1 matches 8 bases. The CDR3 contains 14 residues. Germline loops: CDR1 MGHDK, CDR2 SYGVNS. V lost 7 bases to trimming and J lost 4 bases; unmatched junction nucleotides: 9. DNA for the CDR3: TGTGCCAGCATCGCAGGGGGCAAGGATTACGAGCAGTACTTC. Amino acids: CASIAGGKDYEQYF.

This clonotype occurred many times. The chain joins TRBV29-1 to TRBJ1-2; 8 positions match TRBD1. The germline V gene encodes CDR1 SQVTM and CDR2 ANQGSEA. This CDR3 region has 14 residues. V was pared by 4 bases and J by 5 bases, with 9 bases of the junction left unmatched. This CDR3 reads CSVAVSTGAYGYTF. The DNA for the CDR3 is TGCAGCGTTGCTGTCTCGACAGGGGCATATGGCTACACCTTC.

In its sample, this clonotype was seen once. The chain's CDR3 is CATGREAGPRDTQYF. In nucleotides, the CDR3 is TGTGCCACCGGACGCGAAGCGGGACCAAGAGATACGCAGTATTTT. This chain links TRBV24-1 with TRBJ2-3, with TRBD2 matching over 7 bases. The CDR3 has 15 amino acids. Germline V gives CDR1 KGHDR, CDR2 SFDVKD. V was clipped by 9 bases and J by 5 bases; unmatched bases: 13.

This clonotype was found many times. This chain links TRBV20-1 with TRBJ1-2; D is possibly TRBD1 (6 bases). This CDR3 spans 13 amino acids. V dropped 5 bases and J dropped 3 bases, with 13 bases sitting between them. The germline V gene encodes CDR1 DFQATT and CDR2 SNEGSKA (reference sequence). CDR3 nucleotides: TGCAGTGCTGAGAGGACAGACCACTATGGCTACACCTTC. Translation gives CSAERTDHYGYTF.

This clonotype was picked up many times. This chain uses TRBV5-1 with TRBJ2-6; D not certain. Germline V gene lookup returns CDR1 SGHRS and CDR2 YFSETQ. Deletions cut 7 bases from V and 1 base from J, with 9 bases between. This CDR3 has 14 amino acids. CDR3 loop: CASQPGSGANVLTF. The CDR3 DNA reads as TGCGCCAGCCAGCCGGGTTCTGGGGCCAACGTCCTGACTTTC.

CDR3 protein: CATSRGEGSPLHF. CDR3 sequence (DNA): TGTGCCACCAGCAGGGGGGAGGGGTCACCCCTCCACTTT. The genes are TRBV15 and TRBJ1-6, with D possibly being TRBD1 (5 bases). CDR1 and CDR2 from the germline V gene are LNHNV and YYDKDF (reference sequence). Trimming pared 3 bases from V and 10 bases from J, leaving 10 bases between. The CDR3 extends over 13 amino acids.

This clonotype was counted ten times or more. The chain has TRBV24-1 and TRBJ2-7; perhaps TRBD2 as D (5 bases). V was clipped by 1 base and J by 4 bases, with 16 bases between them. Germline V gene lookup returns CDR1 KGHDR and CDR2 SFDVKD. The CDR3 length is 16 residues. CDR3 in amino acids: CATSDFTGSGVYEQYF. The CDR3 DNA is TGTGCCACCAGTGATTTCACGGGAAGTGGAGTTTACGAGCAGTACTTC.

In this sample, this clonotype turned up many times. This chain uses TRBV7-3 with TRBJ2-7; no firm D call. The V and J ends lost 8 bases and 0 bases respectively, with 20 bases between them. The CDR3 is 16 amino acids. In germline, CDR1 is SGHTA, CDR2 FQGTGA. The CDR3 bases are TGTGCCAGCGCCCTCTCCGGGCAGGAGAGCTCCTACGAGCAGTACTTC. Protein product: CASALSGQESSYEQYF.

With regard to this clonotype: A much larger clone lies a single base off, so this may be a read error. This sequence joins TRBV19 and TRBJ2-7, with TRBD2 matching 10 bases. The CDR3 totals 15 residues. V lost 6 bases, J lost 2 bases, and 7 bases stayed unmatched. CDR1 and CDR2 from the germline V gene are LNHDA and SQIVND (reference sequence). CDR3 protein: CASSPTSGFPYEQYF. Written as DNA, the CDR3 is TGTGCCAGTAGCCCGACTAGCGGGTTCCCCTACGAGCAGTACTTC. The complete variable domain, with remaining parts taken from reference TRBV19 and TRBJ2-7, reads DGGITQSPKYLFRKEGQNVTLSCEQNLNHDAMYWYRQDPGQGLRLIYYSQIVNDFQKGDIAEGYSVSREKKESFPLTVTSAQKNPTAFYLCASSPTSGFPYEQYFGPGTRLTVT.

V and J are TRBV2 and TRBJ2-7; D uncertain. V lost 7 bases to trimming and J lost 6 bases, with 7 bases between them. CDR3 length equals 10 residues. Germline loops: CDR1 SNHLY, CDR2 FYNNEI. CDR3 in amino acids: CASMGFEQYF. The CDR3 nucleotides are TGTGCCAGCATGGGGTTCGAGCAGTACTTC.

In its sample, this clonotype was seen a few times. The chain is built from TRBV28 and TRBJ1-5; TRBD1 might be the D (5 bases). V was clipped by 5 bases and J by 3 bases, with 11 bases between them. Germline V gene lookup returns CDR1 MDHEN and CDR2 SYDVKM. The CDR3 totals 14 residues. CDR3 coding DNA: TGTGCCAGCAGTGTAACAGGAGTCAATCAGCCCCAGCATTTT. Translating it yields CASSVTGVNQPQHF.

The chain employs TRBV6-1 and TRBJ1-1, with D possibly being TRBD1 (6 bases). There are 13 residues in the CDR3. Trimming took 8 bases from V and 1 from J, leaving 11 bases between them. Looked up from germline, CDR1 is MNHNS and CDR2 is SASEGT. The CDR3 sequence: CASFRTENTEAFF. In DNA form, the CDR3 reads TGTGCCAGCTTCCGGACAGAGAACACTGAAGCTTTCTTT.

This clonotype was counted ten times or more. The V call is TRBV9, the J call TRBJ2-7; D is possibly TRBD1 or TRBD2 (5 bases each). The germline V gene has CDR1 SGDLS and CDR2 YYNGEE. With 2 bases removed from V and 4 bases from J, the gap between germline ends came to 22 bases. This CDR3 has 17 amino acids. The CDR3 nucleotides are TGTGCCAGCAGCGTGGCCGACGCCGGGACGACGACTTACGAGCAGTACTTC. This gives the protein CASSVADAGTTTYEQYF.

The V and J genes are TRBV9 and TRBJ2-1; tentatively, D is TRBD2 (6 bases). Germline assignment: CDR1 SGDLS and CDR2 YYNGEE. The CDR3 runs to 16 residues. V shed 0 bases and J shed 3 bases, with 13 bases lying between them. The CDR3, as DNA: TGTGCCAGCAGCGTAGGGGGGGATATTTACTACAATGAGCAGTTCTTC. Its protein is CASSVGGDIYYNEQFF.

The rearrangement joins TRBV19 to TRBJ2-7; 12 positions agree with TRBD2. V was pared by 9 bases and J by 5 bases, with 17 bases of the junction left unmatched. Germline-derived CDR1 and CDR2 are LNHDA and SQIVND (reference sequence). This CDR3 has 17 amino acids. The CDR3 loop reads CASSLNHILAGGHEQYF. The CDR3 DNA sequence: TGTGCCAGCAGTCTCAACCACATACTAGCGGGAGGCCACGAGCAGTACTTC.

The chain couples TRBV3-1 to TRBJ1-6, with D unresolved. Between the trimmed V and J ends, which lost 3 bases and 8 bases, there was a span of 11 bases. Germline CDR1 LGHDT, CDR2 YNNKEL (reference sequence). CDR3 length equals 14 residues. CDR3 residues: CASSHKGIDSPLHF. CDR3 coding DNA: TGTGCCAGCAGCCATAAGGGAATAGATTCACCCCTCCACTTT.

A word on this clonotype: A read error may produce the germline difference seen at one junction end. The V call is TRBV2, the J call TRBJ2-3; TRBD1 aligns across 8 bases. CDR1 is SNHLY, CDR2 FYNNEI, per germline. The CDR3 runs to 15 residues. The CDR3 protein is CASSPGGSGTDTQYF. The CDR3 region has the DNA TGCGCCAGCAGTCCAGGGGGCTCCGGGACAGATACGCAGTATTTT.

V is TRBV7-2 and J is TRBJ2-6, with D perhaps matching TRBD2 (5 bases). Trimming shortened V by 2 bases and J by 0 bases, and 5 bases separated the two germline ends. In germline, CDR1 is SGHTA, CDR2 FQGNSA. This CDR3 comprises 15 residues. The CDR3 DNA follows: TGTGCCAGCAGCTTAACTAGCTCTGGGGCCAACGTCCTGACTTTC. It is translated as CASSLTSSGANVLTF.

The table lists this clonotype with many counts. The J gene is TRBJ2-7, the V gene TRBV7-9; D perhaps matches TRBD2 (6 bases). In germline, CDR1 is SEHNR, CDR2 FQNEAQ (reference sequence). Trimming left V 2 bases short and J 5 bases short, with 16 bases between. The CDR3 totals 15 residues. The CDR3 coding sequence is TGTGCCAGCAGCTTAACCTCATCTAGCGCTCACGAGCAGTACTTC. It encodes CASSLTSSSAHEQYF.

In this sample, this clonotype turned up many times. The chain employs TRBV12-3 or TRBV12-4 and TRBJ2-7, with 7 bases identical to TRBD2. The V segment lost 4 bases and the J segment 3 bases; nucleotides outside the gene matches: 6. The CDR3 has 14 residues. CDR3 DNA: TGTGCCAGCAGTTGGGAGGGGATAGGCTACGAGCAGTACTTC. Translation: CASSWEGIGYEQYF.

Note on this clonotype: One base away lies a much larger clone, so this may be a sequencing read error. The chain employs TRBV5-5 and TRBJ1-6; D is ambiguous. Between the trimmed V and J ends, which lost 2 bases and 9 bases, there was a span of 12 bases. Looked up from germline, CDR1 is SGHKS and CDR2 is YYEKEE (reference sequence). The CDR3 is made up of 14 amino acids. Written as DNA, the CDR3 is TGTGCCAGCAGCTTCGAATCTTCGGGTTCACCCCTCCACTTT. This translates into CASSFESSGSPLHF.

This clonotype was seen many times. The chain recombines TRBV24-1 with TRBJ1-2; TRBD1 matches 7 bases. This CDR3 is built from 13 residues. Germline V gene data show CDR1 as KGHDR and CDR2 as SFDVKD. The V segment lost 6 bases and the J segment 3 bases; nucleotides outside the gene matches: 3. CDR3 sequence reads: CATSRDSYYGYTF. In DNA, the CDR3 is TGTGCCACCAGTCGGGACAGTTACTATGGCTACACCTTC.

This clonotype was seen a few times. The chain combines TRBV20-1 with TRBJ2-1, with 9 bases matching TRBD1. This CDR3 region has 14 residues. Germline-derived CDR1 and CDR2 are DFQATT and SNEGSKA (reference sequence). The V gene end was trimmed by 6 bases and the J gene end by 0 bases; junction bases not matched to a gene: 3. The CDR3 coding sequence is TGCAGTGCCAGGGACAGGGTCTCCTACAATGAGCAGTTCTTC. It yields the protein CSARDRVSYNEQFF.

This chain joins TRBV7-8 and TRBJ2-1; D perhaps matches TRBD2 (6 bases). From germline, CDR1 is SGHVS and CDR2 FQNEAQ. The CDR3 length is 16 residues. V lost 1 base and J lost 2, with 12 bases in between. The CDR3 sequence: CASSLDMVAAYNEQFF. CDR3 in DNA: TGTGCCAGCAGCTTAGATATGGTAGCGGCCTACAATGAGCAGTTCTTC.

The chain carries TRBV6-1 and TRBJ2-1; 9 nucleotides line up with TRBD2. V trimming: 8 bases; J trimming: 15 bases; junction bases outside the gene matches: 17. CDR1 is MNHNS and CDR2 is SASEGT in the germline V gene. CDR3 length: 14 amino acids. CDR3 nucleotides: TGTGCCAGCGGACCACCAGGGCGGGGGGGCCTATGGTTCTTC. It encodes CASGPPGRGGLWFF.

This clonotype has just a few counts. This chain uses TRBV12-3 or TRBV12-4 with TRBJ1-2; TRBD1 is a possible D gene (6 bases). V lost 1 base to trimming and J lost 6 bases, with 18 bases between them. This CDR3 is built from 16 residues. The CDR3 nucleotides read TGTGCCAGCAGTTTAGGGGGGACAACTATCTCGGATGGCTACACCTTC. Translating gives CASSLGGTTISDGYTF.

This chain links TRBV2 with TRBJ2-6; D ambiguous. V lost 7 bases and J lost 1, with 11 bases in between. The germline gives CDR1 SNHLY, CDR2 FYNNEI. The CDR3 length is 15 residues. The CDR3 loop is CASKVGMSGANVLTF. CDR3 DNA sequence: TGTGCCAGCAAGGTTGGCATGTCTGGGGCCAACGTCCTGACTTTC.